This record covers a single TCR beta chain. This sample was included in a study of blood T cell repertoires in COVID-19. Study context: Collection of acute and convalescent COVID-19 samples took place in the United States, Italy and Spain. T cells, B-cell-depleted T cells, or PBMCs provided the cDNA or gDNA that served as material.

V shed 0 bases and J shed 1 base, with 9 bases lying between them. In germline, CDR1 is SEHNR, CDR2 FQNEAQ (reference sequence). The CDR3 is made up of 15 amino acids. Sequenced by immunoSEQ multiplex PCR; TCRdb stores in-frame clones only, minus some. The sample contains about 380,000 clones, about 90% of which appear only once. The receptor was derived from a man younger than 35 with active or convalescent COVID-19. The chain uses TRBV7-9 and TRBJ1-1; D not certain. The sample comprised peripheral blood. Here the CDR3 DNA reads TGTGCCAGCAGCTTAGCCGGCAGCGGGAACACTGAAGCTTTCTTT. It is translated as CASSLAGSGNTEAFF.